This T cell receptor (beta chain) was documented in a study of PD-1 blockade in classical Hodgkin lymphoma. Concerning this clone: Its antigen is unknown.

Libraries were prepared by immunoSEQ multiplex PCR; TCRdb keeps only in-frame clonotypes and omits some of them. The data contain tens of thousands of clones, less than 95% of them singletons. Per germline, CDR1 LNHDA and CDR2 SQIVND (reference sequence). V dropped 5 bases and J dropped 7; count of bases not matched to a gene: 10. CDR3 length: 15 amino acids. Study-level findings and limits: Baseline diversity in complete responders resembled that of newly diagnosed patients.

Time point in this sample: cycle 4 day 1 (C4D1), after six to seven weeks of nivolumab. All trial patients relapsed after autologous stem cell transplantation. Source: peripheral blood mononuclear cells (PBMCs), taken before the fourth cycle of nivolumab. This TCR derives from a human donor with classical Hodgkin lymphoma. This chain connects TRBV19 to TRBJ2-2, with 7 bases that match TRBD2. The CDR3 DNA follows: TGTGCCAGTAGTTTTCGAGCGGGGTATAGCGGGGAGCTGTTTTTT. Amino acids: CASSFRAGYSGELFF.